The T cell receptor beta chain described here comes from a study of shared clonotypes between healthy human individuals. Under the authors' procedure: In the immunoSEQ data, sequences were junction-only and lacked quality scores, so filtering differed. Assay used: immunoSEQ multiplex PCR; TCRdb lists only in-frame clones, some missing. V and J calls plus clone size are reproduced from that table; the DNA served to infer D and trimming. The sample includes approximately 2,000,000 clones, 93% seen only once; the top ten take about 1.7%. CDR1 and CDR2 (germline): SQVTM, ANQGSEA. This CDR3 contains 13 residues. V was shortened by 4 bases and J by 4 bases, with 12 bases between the two germline ends. Study results and caveats: A reduction in generation probabilities was seen for non-shared clonotypes relative to those shared by all four donors.

The naive CD8 subset, CD45RO-negative cells positively selected for CCR7, excluded terminally differentiated effector memory CD45RA+ cells. A remark on this clone: Its specificity is not known.

The chain employs TRBV29-1 and TRBJ2-3, with TRBD2 as a possible D gene (6 bases). Sample: naive CD8+ T cells from PBMCs. The TCR was taken from a man between 18 and 29 years old in good health. Some clones in this sample may be carry-over from other donors' samples. The CDR3, as DNA: TGCAGCGTTGTACGGGAGAGTGCAGATACGCAGTATTTT. This codes for CSVVRESADTQYF.